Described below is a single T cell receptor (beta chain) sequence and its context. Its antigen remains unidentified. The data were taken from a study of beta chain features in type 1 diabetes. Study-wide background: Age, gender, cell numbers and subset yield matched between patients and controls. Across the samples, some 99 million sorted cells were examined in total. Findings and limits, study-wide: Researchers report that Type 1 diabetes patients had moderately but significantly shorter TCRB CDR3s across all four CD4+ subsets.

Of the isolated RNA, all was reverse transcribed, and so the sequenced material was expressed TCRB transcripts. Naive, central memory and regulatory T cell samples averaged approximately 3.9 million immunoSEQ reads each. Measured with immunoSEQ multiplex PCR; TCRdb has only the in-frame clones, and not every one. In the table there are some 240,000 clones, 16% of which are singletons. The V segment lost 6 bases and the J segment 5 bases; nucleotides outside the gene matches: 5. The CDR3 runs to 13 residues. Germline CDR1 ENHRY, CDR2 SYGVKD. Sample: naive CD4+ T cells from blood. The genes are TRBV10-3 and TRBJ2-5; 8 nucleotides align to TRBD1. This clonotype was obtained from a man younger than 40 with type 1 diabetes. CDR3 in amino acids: CAIRQGEGETQYF. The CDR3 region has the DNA TGTGCCATCAGACAGGGGGAAGGGGAGACCCAGTACTTC.